Sequencing of this T cell receptor beta chain was carried out in a study of CD8+ T cells in alopecia areata. In the study overall: Among treated patients, oral tofacitinib was administered at 5 to 10 mg twice daily. Tofacitinib was given for 6 to 18 months, then stopped for 6 months. Affected scalp percentage gauged treated patients' severity.

V lost 3 bases, J lost 7 bases, and 13 bases lay in between. Germline-derived CDR1 and CDR2 are SGDLS and YYNGEE. The CDR3 has 13 amino acids. This clone was counted between two and nine times. As to treatment: oral pan-JAK inhibitor, 5-10 mg twice daily. From alopecia areata patients, lesional scalp punch biopsies and peripheral blood were collected. RNA extraction was followed by reverse transcription into cDNA, which acted as the sequencing template. Libraries were prepared by immunoSEQ multiplex PCR; TCRdb keeps only in-frame clonotypes and omits some of them. The sample includes 270,000 or so clones, about three fifths of them seen just once.

This TCR was recovered from a human donor with alopecia areata. Sequenced material: CD4+ T cells sorted from blood, taken at week 24, from a patient treated with tofacitinib. The V and J genes are TRBV9 and TRBJ1-2; D unresolved. The CDR3 DNA follows: TGTGCCAGCAGCGCAACTATTTTGGGTGGCTACACCTTC. Its translation: CASSATILGGYTF.